The 7 T cell receptor beta chains below all came from one sample that was sequenced in a study of cytomegalovirus exposure and HLA in healthy donors. Primers for the PCR totalled 60 Vbeta and 13 Jbeta. The table came from immunoSEQ multiplex PCR; TCRdb's copy has only in-frame clones and leaves some out. This repertoire shows fewer than 110,000 clones, approximately 70% found once; its top ten account for around 3.5%. Material: PBMCs. All receptors derive from a woman in her 50s in good health and CMV-seronegative.

The chain links TRBV4-2 to TRBJ2-5; 12 nucleotides match TRBD1. The J call could be wrong; TRBJ2-7 is a better fit for the DNA end. CDR3 length: 15 amino acids. Germline loops: CDR1 LGHNA, CDR2 YNFKEQ. CDR3 sequence: CASSLQGTGGHEQYF. The CDR3 nucleotides read TGTGCCAGCAGCCTCCAAGGGACAGGGGGCCACGAGCAGTACTTC.

This chain links TRBV19 with TRBJ1-2; perhaps TRBD1 as D (6 bases). This CDR3 has 13 amino acids. Germline V gene data show CDR1 as LNHDA and CDR2 as SQIVND (reference sequence). V was pared by 6 bases and J by 8 bases, with 16 bases between. The CDR3 reads CASSRVSGAGYTF. CDR3 nucleotides: TGTGCCAGTAGCAGGGTCTCAGGGGCGGGCTACACCTTC. The full variable domain, with the rest looked up from reference TRBV19 and TRBJ1-2, is DGGITQSPKYLFRKEGQNVTLSCEQNLNHDAMYWYRQDPGQGLRLIYYSQIVNDFQKGDIAEGYSVSREKKESFPLTVTSAQKNPTAFYLCASSRVSGAGYTFGSGTRLTVV.

The chain uses TRBV27 and TRBJ1-6; TRBD1 agrees at 7 bases. CDR1 MNHEY and CDR2 SMNVEV come from the germline V gene (reference sequence). The CDR3 loop spans 14 amino acids. After removal of 5 bases from V and 6 bases from J, the junction contained 4 bases not matched to a gene. The CDR3 is CASSLDRANSPLHF. DNA for the CDR3: TGTGCCAGCAGTCTAGACAGGGCTAATTCACCCCTCCACTTT.

V gene TRBV29-1 combines with J gene TRBJ2-2, with 7 bases matching TRBD1. V shed 4 bases and J 7 bases; nucleotides not matched to a gene: 3. This CDR3 spans 12 amino acids. Germline V CDR1 and CDR2: SQVTM, ANQGSEA. The CDR3 loop is CSVGQGDGELFF. The DNA for the CDR3 is TGCAGCGTTGGTCAGGGGGACGGGGAGCTGTTTTTT.

The chain couples TRBV18 to TRBJ2-1; 9 positions agree with TRBD1. CDR3 size: 14 residues. Germline V gene lookup returns CDR1 KGHSH and CDR2 LQKENI. Germline trimming cut 2 bases from V and 8 bases from J; bases unmatched to any gene: 4. CDR3 DNA: TGTGCCAGCTCACCAGGACAGGGGTGGGATGAGCAGTTCTTC. Amino acids: CASSPGQGWDEQFF.

In this sample, this clone turned up a few times. The chain is built from TRBV5-1 and TRBJ1-4; D unclear. The germline V and J ends were trimmed by 0 bases and 0 bases, with 6 bases remaining between them. Germline CDR1 SGHRS, CDR2 YFSETQ. This CDR3 contains 15 residues. In DNA form, the CDR3 reads TGCGCCAGCAGCTTGGGGCGGTCAACTAATGAAAAACTGTTTTTT. It yields the protein CASSLGRSTNEKLFF.

This clone was observed a handful of times. The chain employs TRBV5-1 and TRBJ2-3, with 9 positions matching TRBD1. The V and J ends lost 4 bases and 2 bases, in that order; junction bases with no gene match: 5. This CDR3 spans 15 amino acids. The germline CDR1 and CDR2 sequences are SGHRS and YFSETQ. CDR3 in amino acids: CASSVGQGLTDTQYF. For the CDR3, the DNA is TGCGCCAGCAGCGTGGGACAGGGTCTCACAGATACGCAGTATTTT.